The next 8 T cell receptor beta chains were all read from a single sample in a study of blood T cell repertoires in COVID-19. Repertoires were generated with immunoSEQ multiplex PCR, while TCRdb's copy carries only in-frame clones and drops some. The sample records 200,000 to 250,000 clones, 82% being singletons. The specimen sequenced was peripheral blood. These receptors all come from a woman older than 75 with acute or convalescent COVID-19.

In this sample, this clone turned up once. At one boundary the junction diverges from the germline segment, which might be a read error. The V call is TRBV14, the J call TRBJ2-7, with D possibly being TRBD1 (6 bases). Germline-derived CDR1 and CDR2 are SGHDN and FVKESK. This CDR3 comprises 15 residues. CDR3 residues: CASSPHGRDTRHSNF. For the CDR3, the DNA is TGTGCCAGCAGCCCTCACGGCCGGGACACAAGACACTCAAACTTC.

This rearrangement joins TRBV19 to TRBJ2-2; D might be TRBD1 (5 bases). V was trimmed by 6 bases and J by 5 bases, leaving 19 bases between them. CDR3 size: 16 residues. CDR1 is LNHDA, CDR2 SQIVND, per germline (reference sequence). CDR3 coding DNA: TGTGCCAGTAGATCGTCGGAGAACAGGCTTACCGGGGAGCTGTTTTTT. Encoded protein: CASRSSENRLTGELFF.

The rearrangement uses TRBV3-1 (or the pseudogene TRBV3-2) and TRBJ2-7; D is perhaps TRBD2 (6 bases). The CDR3 is made up of 18 amino acids. Germline-derived CDR1 and CDR2 are LGHDT and YNNKEL (reference sequence). V lost 1 base to trimming and J lost 2 bases, with 21 bases between them. The CDR3: CASSQGPLSGRFPYEQYF. The CDR3 DNA follows: TGTGCCAGCAGCCAAGGACCCCTAAGCGGGCGATTCCCCTACGAGCAGTACTTC.

The J gene is TRBJ1-4, the V gene TRBV9; D unresolved. This CDR3 region has 15 residues. The ends were cut back, 0 bases at V and 3 bases at J, with 9 bases in the middle. Germline V gene sequence: CDR1 SGDLS, CDR2 YYNGEE. CDR3 sequence (DNA): TGTGCCAGCAGCGTAGGAAACGGTCCTAATGAAAAACTGTTTTTT. Amino acids: CASSVGNGPNEKLFF. Full variable domain (outside the CDR3, taken from reference TRBV9 and TRBJ1-4): DSGVTQTPKHLITATGQRVTLRCSPRSGDLSVYWYQQSLDQGLQFLIQYYNGEERAKGNILERFSAQQFPDLHSELNLSSLELGDSALYFCASSVGNGPNEKLFFGSGTQLSVL.

The chain joins TRBV3-1 (or the pseudogene TRBV3-2) to TRBJ1-1, with D tentatively TRBD1 (5 bases). CDR1 is LGHDT and CDR2 is YNNKEL in the germline V gene (reference sequence). The CDR3 sequence is 14 residues long. Deletions cut 2 bases from V and 3 bases from J, with 10 bases between. This CDR3 is CASSQRSGDTEAFF. In DNA, the CDR3 is TGTGCCAGCAGCCAACGTTCGGGGGACACTGAAGCTTTCTTT.

The chain has TRBV29-1 and TRBJ1-1; TRBD1 agrees at 8 bases. V shed 7 bases, J shed 4 bases, and the junction held 20 bases outside the gene matches. Germline V gene data show CDR1 as SQVTM and CDR2 as ANQGSEA. CDR3 length equals 17 residues. CDR3 sequence reads: CSARMQGARTGSTEAFF. The CDR3 DNA is TGCAGCGCTAGGATGCAGGGGGCGAGGACTGGGTCCACTGAAGCTTTCTTT.

The rearrangement joins TRBV5-6 to TRBJ1-6; no firm D call. Trimming pared 4 bases from V and 13 bases from J, leaving 30 bases between. The germline V gene encodes CDR1 SGHDT and CDR2 YYEEEE. This CDR3 spans 18 amino acids. The CDR3 is CASSLLRAGRLTVGPLHF. The DNA for the CDR3 is TGTGCCAGCAGCCTCTTGAGGGCAGGACGGCTAACTGTTGGGCCCCTCCACTTT.

This chain connects TRBV15 to TRBJ2-7; tentative D call: TRBD1 (6 bases). Germline V gives CDR1 LNHNV, CDR2 YYDKDF (reference sequence). V was clipped by 8 bases and J by 0 bases, with 11 bases between them. The CDR3 spans 13 residues. Here the CDR3 DNA reads TGTGCCACCCGGACAGTCTCCTCCTACGAGCAGTACTTC. It is translated as CATRTVSSYEQYF.